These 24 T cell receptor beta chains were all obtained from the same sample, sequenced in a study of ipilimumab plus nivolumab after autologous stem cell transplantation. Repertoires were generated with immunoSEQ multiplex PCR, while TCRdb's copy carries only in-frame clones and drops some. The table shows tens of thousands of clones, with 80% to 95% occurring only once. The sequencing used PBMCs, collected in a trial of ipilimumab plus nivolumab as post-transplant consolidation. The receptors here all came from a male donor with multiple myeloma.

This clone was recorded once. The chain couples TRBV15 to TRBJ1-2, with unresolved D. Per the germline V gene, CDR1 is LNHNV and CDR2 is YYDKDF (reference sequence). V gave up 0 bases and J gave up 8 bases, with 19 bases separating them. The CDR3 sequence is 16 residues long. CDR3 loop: CATSRDKGGPAGGYTF. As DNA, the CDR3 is TGTGCCACCAGCAGAGACAAGGGCGGACCCGCCGGGGGCTACACCTTC.

CDR3 in amino acids: CASSPMEGPVFGPDYGYTF. The DNA of the CDR3 is TGTGCCAGCAGCCCAATGGAGGGGCCCGTCTTCGGGCCCGACTATGGCTACACCTTC. This chain joins TRBV9 and TRBJ1-2; possibly TRBD1 for D (5 bases). This CDR3 region has 19 residues. With 4 bases removed from V and 3 bases from J, the gap between germline ends came to 28 bases. The germline CDR1 and CDR2 sequences are SGDLS and YYNGEE.

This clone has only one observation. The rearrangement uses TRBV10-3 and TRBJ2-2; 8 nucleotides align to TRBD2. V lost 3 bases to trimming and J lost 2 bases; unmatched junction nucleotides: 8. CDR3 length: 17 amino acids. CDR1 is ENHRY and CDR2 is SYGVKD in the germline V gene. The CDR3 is CAISERGGEGNTGELFF. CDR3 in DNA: TGTGCCATCAGTGAACGGGGGGGAGAGGGCAACACCGGGGAGCTGTTTTTT.

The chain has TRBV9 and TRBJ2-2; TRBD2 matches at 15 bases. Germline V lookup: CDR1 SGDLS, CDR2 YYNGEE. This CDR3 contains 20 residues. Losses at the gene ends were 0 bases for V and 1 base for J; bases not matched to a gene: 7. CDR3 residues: CASSVVGLAGGRGNTGELFF. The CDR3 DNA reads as TGTGCCAGCAGCGTAGTAGGACTAGCGGGGGGGCGGGGGAACACCGGGGAGCTGTTTTTT. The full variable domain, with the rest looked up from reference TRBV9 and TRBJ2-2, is DSGVTQTPKHLITATGQRVTLRCSPRSGDLSVYWYQQSLDQGLQFLIQYYNGEERAKGNILERFSAQQFPDLHSELNLSSLELGDSALYFCASSVVGLAGGRGNTGELFFGEGSRLTVL.

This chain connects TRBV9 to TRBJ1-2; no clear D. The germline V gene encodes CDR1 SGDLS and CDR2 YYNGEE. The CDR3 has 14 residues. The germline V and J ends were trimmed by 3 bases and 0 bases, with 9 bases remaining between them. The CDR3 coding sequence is TGTGCCAGCAGCGAGAGTAGGGCTAACTATGGCTACACCTTC. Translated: CASSESRANYGYTF.

The CDR3 DNA reads TGTGCCAGCAGTGTGGACAGAGTAAATCAGCCCCAGCATTTT. Translating it yields CASSVDRVNQPQHF. The chain couples TRBV6-6 to TRBJ1-5, with D maybe TRBD1 (6 bases). Germline CDR1 and CDR2: MNHNY and SVGAGI (reference sequence). This CDR3 has 14 amino acids. V lost 5 bases to trimming and J lost 4 bases, with 12 bases between them.

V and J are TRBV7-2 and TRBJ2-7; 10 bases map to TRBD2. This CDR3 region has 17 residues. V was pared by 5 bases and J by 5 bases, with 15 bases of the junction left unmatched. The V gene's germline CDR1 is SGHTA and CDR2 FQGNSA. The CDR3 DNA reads TGTGCCAGCAGCCCCTTCGGTAGCGGGGGGACCGTCGACGAGCAGTACTTC. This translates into CASSPFGSGGTVDEQYF.

The CDR3 bases are TGTGCCAGCAGTACTCGGGCAGGGACCTACAATGAGCAGTTCTTC. Protein sequence: CASSTRAGTYNEQFF. The chain uses TRBV6-5 and TRBJ2-1, with D maybe TRBD1 (5 bases). This CDR3 spans 15 amino acids. Trimming left V 5 bases short and J 2 bases short, with 13 bases between. The germline V gene encodes CDR1 MNHEY and CDR2 SVGAGI.

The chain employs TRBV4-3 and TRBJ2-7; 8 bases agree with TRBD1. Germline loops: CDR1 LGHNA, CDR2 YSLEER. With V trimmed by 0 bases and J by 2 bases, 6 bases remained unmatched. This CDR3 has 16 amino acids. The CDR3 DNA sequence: TGCGCCAGCAGCCAAGATCGGTGGGACAGGACCTACGAGCAGTACTTC. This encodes CASSQDRWDRTYEQYF.

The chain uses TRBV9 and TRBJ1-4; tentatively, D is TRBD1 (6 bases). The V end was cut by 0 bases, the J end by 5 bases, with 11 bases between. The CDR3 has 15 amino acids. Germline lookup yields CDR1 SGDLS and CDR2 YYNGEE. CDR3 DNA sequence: TGTGCCAGCAGCGTAGACTGGGGGCTAAATGAAAAACTGTTTTTT. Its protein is CASSVDWGLNEKLFF.

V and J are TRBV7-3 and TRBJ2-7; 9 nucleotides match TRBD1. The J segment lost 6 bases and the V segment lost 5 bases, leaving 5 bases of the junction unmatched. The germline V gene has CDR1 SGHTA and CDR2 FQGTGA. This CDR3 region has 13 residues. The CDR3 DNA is TGTGCCAGCAGCCTCGGGACAGGGCTCGAGCAGTACTTC. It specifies CASSLGTGLEQYF.

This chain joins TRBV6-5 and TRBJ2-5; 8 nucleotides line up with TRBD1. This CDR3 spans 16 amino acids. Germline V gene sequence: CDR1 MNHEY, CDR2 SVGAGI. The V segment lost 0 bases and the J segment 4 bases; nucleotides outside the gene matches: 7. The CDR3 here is CASSYSRQGARETQYF. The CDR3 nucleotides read TGTGCCAGCAGTTACTCGCGGCAGGGGGCGCGAGAGACCCAGTACTTC.

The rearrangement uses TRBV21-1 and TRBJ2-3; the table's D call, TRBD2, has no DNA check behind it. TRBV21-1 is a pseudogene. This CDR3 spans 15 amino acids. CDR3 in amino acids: CASSKGSSGEDTQYF. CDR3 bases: TGTGCCAGCAGCAAAGGGTCTAGCGGGGAAGATACGCAGTATTTT.

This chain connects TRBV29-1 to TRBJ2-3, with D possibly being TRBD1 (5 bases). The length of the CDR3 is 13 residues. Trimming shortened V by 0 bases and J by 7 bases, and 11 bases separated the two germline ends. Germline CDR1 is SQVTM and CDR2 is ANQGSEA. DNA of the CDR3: TGCAGCGTTGAAGAACTCGGACACAATACGCAGTATTTT. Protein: CSVEELGHNTQYF.

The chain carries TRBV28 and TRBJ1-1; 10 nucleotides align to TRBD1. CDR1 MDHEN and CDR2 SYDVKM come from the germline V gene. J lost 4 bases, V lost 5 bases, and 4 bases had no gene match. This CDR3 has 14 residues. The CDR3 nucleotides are TGTGCCAGCAGTCCCTGGACAGGGGGCACTGAAGCTTTCTTT. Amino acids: CASSPWTGGTEAFF.

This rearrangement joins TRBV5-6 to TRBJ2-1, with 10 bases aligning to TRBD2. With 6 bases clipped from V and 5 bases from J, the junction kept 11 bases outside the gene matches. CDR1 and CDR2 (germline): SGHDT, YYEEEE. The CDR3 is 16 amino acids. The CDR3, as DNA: TGTGCCAGCACCTTCCTAGGACTAGCGGCTGACAATGAGCAGTTCTTC. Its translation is CASTFLGLAADNEQFF.

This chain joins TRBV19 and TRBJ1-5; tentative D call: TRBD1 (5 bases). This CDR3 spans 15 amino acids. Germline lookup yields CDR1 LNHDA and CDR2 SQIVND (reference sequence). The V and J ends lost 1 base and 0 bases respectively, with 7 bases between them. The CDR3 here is CASSIGGYSNQPQHF. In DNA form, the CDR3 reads TGTGCCAGTAGTATAGGGGGGTATAGCAATCAGCCCCAGCATTTT. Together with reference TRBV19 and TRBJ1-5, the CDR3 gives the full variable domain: DGGITQSPKYLFRKEGQNVTLSCEQNLNHDAMYWYRQDPGQGLRLIYYSQIVNDFQKGDIAEGYSVSREKKESFPLTVTSAQKNPTAFYLCASSIGGYSNQPQHFGDGTRLSIL.

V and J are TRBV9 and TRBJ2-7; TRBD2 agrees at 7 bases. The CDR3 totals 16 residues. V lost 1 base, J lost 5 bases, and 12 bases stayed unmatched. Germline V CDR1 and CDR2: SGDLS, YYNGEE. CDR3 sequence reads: CASSVWERGAPHEQYF. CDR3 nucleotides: TGTGCCAGCAGCGTATGGGAGCGGGGAGCTCCCCACGAGCAGTACTTC. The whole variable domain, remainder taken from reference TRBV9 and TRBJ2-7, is DSGVTQTPKHLITATGQRVTLRCSPRSGDLSVYWYQQSLDQGLQFLIQYYNGEERAKGNILERFSAQQFPDLHSELNLSSLELGDSALYFCASSVWERGAPHEQYFGPGTRLTVT.

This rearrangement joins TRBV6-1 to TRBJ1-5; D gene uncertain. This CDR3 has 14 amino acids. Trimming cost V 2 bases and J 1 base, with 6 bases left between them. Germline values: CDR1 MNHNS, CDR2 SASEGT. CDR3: CASSEIGSNQPQHF. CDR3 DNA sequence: TGTGCCAGCAGTGAAATAGGGAGCAATCAGCCCCAGCATTTT.

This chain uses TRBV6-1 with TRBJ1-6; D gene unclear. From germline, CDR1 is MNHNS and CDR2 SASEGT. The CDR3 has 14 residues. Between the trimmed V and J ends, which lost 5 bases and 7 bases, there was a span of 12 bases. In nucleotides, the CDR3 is TGTGCCAGCAGTCCTAGCACGGGGAATTCACCCCTCCACTTT. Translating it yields CASSPSTGNSPLHF.

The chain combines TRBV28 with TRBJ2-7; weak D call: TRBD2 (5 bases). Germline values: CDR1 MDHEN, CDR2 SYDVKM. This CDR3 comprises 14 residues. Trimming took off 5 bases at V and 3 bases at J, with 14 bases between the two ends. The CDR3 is CASSPTRVFYEQYF. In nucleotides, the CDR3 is TGTGCCAGCAGTCCAACGCGGGTCTTCTACGAGCAGTACTTC.

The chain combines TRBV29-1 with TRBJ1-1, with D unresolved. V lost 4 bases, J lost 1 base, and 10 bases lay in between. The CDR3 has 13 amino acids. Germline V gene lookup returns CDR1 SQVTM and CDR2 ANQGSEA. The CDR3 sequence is CSVAKGRNTEAFF. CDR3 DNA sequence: TGCAGCGTTGCGAAGGGTAGGAACACTGAAGCTTTCTTT.

Written as DNA, the CDR3 is TGTGCCAGTAGTGCTCTGAGGGGCGGAGGCTACAATGAGCAGTTCTTC. It yields the protein CASSALRGGGYNEQFF. This chain joins TRBV19 and TRBJ2-1; either TRBD1 or TRBD2 may fit D (5 bases each). The CDR3 extends over 16 amino acids. Germline CDR1 reads LNHDA; CDR2 reads SQIVND (reference sequence). Trimming took 5 bases from V and 3 from J, leaving 17 bases between them.

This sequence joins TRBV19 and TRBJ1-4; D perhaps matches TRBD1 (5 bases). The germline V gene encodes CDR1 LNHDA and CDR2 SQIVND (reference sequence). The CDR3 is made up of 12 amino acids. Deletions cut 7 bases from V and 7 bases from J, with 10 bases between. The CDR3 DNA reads TGTGCCAGTACCGGGACCTTTGAAAAACTGTTTTTT. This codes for CASTGTFEKLFF.